This T cell receptor beta chain was obtained from a study of T cell responses to AZD1222 COVID-19 vaccine. Germline V gives CDR1 MNHEY, CDR2 SVGEGT. After removal of 0 bases from V and 3 bases from J, the junction contained 3 bases not matched to a gene. The CDR3 loop spans 16 amino acids. This table comes from immunoSEQ multiplex PCR, and its TCRdb copy is limited to in-frame clones, with some not included. Of 150,000 to 200,000 clones listed, approximately 92% are singletons. V and J are TRBV6-2 or TRBV6-3 and TRBJ2-2, with 8 bases fitting TRBD2. Source: peripheral blood, taken on day 0 of AZD1222 vaccination. The TCR comes from an adult in good health. CDR3 bases: TGTGCCAGCAGTTACTCTGGCGGGAGGTACACCGGGGAGCTGTTTTTT. Its protein is CASSYSGGRYTGELFF.